This TCR beta chain appears in the sequencing data of a study of beta chain features in type 1 diabetes. On the study more broadly: Cell yields, gender and age were similar in healthy donors and patients. Points from the study as a whole: There was no resolution here of whether HLA type influences TCRB rearrangement. PCR might favor shorter templates, but any such skew would affect patients and controls equally.

The germline V gene encodes CDR1 SGHTA and CDR2 FQGNSA. The CDR3 totals 12 residues. The V end was cut by 2 bases, the J end by 9 bases, with 8 bases between. Cells sorted by CD45RO/CCR7/CD25/CD127/CD95/CD27 comprised CD4+ naive, central memory, regulatory and stem cell-like memory cells. This clone was seen more than once but under ten times. Antigen unknown. The study reverse transcribed the entire isolated RNA, so it sequenced expressed TCRB transcripts. The method was immunoSEQ multiplex PCR; TCRdb's version includes in-frame clones alone and lacks a portion of them. The sample has a few hundred thousand clones, 25% to 35% seen once.

Sequenced material: central memory CD4+ T cells from blood. This clonotype originated in a man aged 25 to 40 in good health. The V call is TRBV7-2, the J call TRBJ2-1; D ambiguous. CDR3 nucleotides: TGTGCCAGCAGCTTAATCTTTGGTGAGCAGTTCTTC. Its protein product is CASSLIFGEQFF.